The 24 T cell receptor beta chains below all came from one sample that was sequenced in a study of blood T cells in healthy people across ages. Through a sample-barcoded 5' primer and a J-beta primer mix, a second PCR was run for about 6 to 11 cycles. One entry per CDR3 protein results from TCRdb running MiXCR on the 5' RACE reads. The sample shows around 1.1 million distinct CDR3 sequences, about two fifths of them seen only once. Material: blood. The receptors derive from a man aged 18 to 35 in good health.

This clonotype has more than one count but fewer than ten. V usage is TRBV12-3 or TRBV12-4 and J usage is TRBJ2-1; D is uncertain. V was shortened by 6 bases and J by 10 bases, with 16 bases between the two germline ends. The CDR3 has 13 residues. The CDR3 here is CASSPLKFSEQFF. The CDR3, as DNA: TGTGCCAGCAGCCCGCTCAAATTTAGCGAGCAGTTCTTC.

This clonotype was observed a few times. The chain uses TRBV24-1 and TRBJ2-1; D gene ambiguous. This CDR3 is 12 amino acids long. Germline values: CDR1 KGHDR, CDR2 SFDVKD. V lost 4 bases, J lost 5 bases, and 5 bases lay in between. The CDR3 loop is CATSDADNEQFF. The DNA for the CDR3 is TGTGCCACCAGTGACGCAGACAATGAGCAGTTCTTC.

This clonotype was detected many times. This chain joins TRBV7-2 and TRBJ1-1; D not resolved. The CDR3 runs 9 residues. The germline gives CDR1 SGHTA, CDR2 FQGNSA. The CDR3 is CGLNTEAFF. The CDR3 DNA sequence: TGTGGGTTGAACACTGAAGCTTTCTTT. The variable domain in full, with the rest retrieved from reference TRBV7-2 and TRBJ1-1, is GAGVSQSPSNKVTEKGKDVELRCDPISGHTALYWYRQSLGQGLEFLIYFQGNSAPDKSGLPSDRFSAERTGGSVSTLTIQRTQQEDSAVYLCGLNTEAFFGQGTRLTVV.

The sample holds a few counts of this clonotype. The J gene is TRBJ2-7, the V gene TRBV27, with D possibly being TRBD1 (7 bases). Germline V gene sequence: CDR1 MNHEY, CDR2 SMNVEV (reference sequence). V gave up 4 bases and J gave up 3 bases, with 10 bases separating them. There are 13 residues in the CDR3. The CDR3 nucleotides are TGTGCCAGCAGTTCCAGGGGGGACTACGAGCAGTACTTC. Its protein is CASSSRGDYEQYF.

The chain recombines TRBV2 with TRBJ1-4, with 10 bases fitting TRBD1. Germline-derived CDR1 and CDR2 are SNHLY and FYNNEI. After removal of 6 bases from V and 8 bases from J, the junction contained 9 bases not matched to a gene. The CDR3 runs 15 residues. CDR3 DNA: TGTGCCAGCAGCGATACCGGGACAGGGGACGAAAAACTGTTTTTT. Its translation is CASSDTGTGDEKLFF.

J is TRBJ1-1 and V is TRBV29-1; tentatively, D is TRBD1 (5 bases). CDR3 length equals 11 residues. Trimming removed 8 bases at V and 3 bases at J, with 10 bases between. Germline loops: CDR1 SQVTM, CDR2 ANQGSEA. The CDR3 region is CSLGGDTEAFF. Written as DNA, the CDR3 is TGCAGCCTCGGAGGGGACACTGAAGCTTTCTTT.

J is TRBJ2-3 and V is TRBV10-3; 9 bases are shared with TRBD2. The CDR3 covers 17 residues. V was clipped by 3 bases and J by 5 bases; unmatched bases: 12. Per germline, CDR1 ENHRY and CDR2 SYGVKD. The DNA of the CDR3 is TGTGCCATCAGTGAACTAGTTGCTAGCGGGGTTGAAGATACGCAGTATTTT. It codes for CAISELVASGVEDTQYF.

There are many counts of this clonotype. This chain uses TRBV18 with TRBJ2-2; no firm D call. The V end lost 2 bases, the J end lost 3 bases, and 1 base lay between the germline ends. The CDR3 consists of 12 residues. From germline, CDR1 is KGHSH and CDR2 LQKENI. For the CDR3, the DNA is TGTGCCAGCTCACCAGACACCGGGGAGCTGTTTTTT. It translates to CASSPDTGELFF.

This clonotype appeared a few times. The J gene is TRBJ1-2, the V gene TRBV20-1, with D tentatively TRBD1 (5 bases). V was cut by 0 bases and J by 4 bases, with 15 bases left in between. Germline V lookup: CDR1 DFQATT, CDR2 SNEGSKA (reference sequence). The length of the CDR3 is 15 residues. The CDR3 is CSARDSGDARYGYTF. CDR3 DNA: TGCAGTGCTAGAGATTCCGGGGACGCACGCTATGGCTACACCTTC.

The chain has TRBV6-5 and TRBJ2-3, with 12 bases identical to TRBD2. The J segment lost 6 bases and the V segment lost 7 bases, leaving 5 bases of the junction unmatched. CDR1 MNHEY and CDR2 SVGAGI come from the germline V gene. This CDR3 region has 14 residues. This CDR3 is CASKTSGGGDTQYF. The DNA for the CDR3 is TGTGCCAGCAAGACTAGCGGGGGTGGTGATACGCAGTATTTT.

This rearrangement joins TRBV11-2 to TRBJ1-1; D is possibly TRBD1 (5 bases). The CDR3 is 15 residues long. The V gene lost 4 bases and the J gene lost 0 bases, with 12 bases spanning the gap. Germline values: CDR1 SGHAT, CDR2 FQNNGV. DNA for the CDR3: TGTGCCAGCAGCTGGGGAGGGGTTGTGAACACTGAAGCTTTCTTT. Translated, it gives CASSWGGVVNTEAFF.

The V gene is TRBV5-1, the J gene TRBJ2-1; 10 nucleotides line up with TRBD2. Trimming at V came to 0 bases and at J to 9 bases, leaving 6 bases not matched to a gene. This CDR3 has 15 residues. Germline V gene data show CDR1 as SGHRS and CDR2 as YFSETQ. The CDR3 protein is CASSLVVAGGGEQFF. The CDR3 DNA reads TGCGCCAGCAGCTTGGTTGTAGCGGGGGGAGGTGAGCAGTTCTTC. Full variable domain (rest looked up from reference TRBV5-1 and TRBJ2-1): KAGVTQTPRYLIKTRGQQVTLSCSPISGHRSVSWYQQTPGQGLQFLFEYFSETQRNKGNFPGRFSGRQFSNSRSEMNVSTLELGDSALYLCASSLVVAGGGEQFFGPGTRLTVL.

This clonotype was detected a few times. The V call is TRBV30, the J call TRBJ2-1; 7 bases fit TRBD1. V shed 3 bases, J shed 0 bases, and the junction held 5 bases outside the gene matches. Germline values: CDR1 GTSNPN, CDR2 SVGIG (reference sequence). CDR3 size: 15 residues. This CDR3 reads CAWSPGQSSYNEQFF. The CDR3 DNA is TGTGCCTGGAGCCCGGGACAGAGCTCCTACAATGAGCAGTTCTTC.

This chain joins TRBV20-1 and TRBJ2-1, with TRBD2 matching over 9 bases. After removal of 5 bases from V and 5 bases from J, the junction contained 19 bases not matched to a gene. The CDR3 is 18 amino acids. Germline V CDR1 and CDR2: DFQATT, SNEGSKA (reference sequence). The DNA of the CDR3 is TGCAGTGCTTTAGAGTATCGGGTAGCGGGGGTTCAAAACAATGAGCAGTTCTTC. Translation gives CSALEYRVAGVQNNEQFF.

The chain uses TRBV30 and TRBJ1-5; a possible D gene is TRBD1 (5 bases). Germline V gene sequence: CDR1 GTSNPN, CDR2 SVGIG (reference sequence). The CDR3 is 13 residues long. V lost 4 bases to trimming and J lost 5 bases, with 12 bases between them. The CDR3: CAWTPRVDQPQHF. The CDR3 DNA is TGTGCCTGGACCCCCAGGGTTGATCAGCCCCAGCATTTT. Combining the CDR3 with reference TRBV30 and TRBJ1-5 gives the whole variable domain SQTIHQWPATLVQPVGSPLSLECTVEGTSNPNLYWYRQAAGRGLQLLFYSVGIGQISSEVPQNLSASRPQDRQFILSSKKLLLSDSGFYLCAWTPRVDQPQHFGDGTRLSIL.

In its sample, this clonotype was seen a few times. Here the CDR3 reads CASSARQGTNEKLFF. In nucleotides, the CDR3 is TGTGCCAGCAGTGCACGACAGGGTACTAATGAAAAACTGTTTTTT. This chain links TRBV6-6 with TRBJ1-4; 7 nucleotides agree with TRBD1. Germline V gene sequence: CDR1 MNHNY, CDR2 SVGAGI (reference sequence). The CDR3 covers 15 residues. Trimming took 5 bases from V and 2 from J; bases not matched to a gene: 5.

The rearrangement joins TRBV19 to TRBJ1-5; TRBD1 matches at 9 bases. CDR3 size: 16 residues. Unmatched junction bases numbered 10, after V lost 5 bases and J lost 5 bases. CDR1 LNHDA and CDR2 SQIVND come from the germline V gene (reference sequence). CDR3 nucleotides: TGTGCCAGTAGTCCGGTACAGGGGGCAAGGGATCAGCCCCAGCATTTT. This sequence encodes CASSPVQGARDQPQHF.

Ten or more counts support this clonotype. This sequence joins TRBV5-1 and TRBJ1-1; perhaps TRBD1 as D (6 bases). Per the germline V gene, CDR1 is SGHRS and CDR2 is YFSETQ. V lost 0 bases and J lost 1, with 10 bases in between. CDR3 size: 15 residues. Here the CDR3 reads CASSLAGGPNTEAFF. The CDR3 DNA sequence: TGCGCCAGCAGCTTGGCGGGGGGGCCGAACACTGAAGCTTTCTTT.

The chain joins TRBV9 to TRBJ2-3; TRBD1 is a possible D gene (6 bases). CDR1 and CDR2 (germline): SGDLS, YYNGEE. The CDR3 is 16 residues long. Trimming shortened V by 0 bases and J by 1 base, and 12 bases separated the two germline ends. CDR3 sequence (DNA): TGTGCCAGCAGCGTAGGAGGGGGATTGGGCACAGATACGCAGTATTTT. Its protein is CASSVGGGLGTDTQYF. Full variable domain (remainder filled in from reference TRBV9 and TRBJ2-3): DSGVTQTPKHLITATGQRVTLRCSPRSGDLSVYWYQQSLDQGLQFLIQYYNGEERAKGNILERFSAQQFPDLHSELNLSSLELGDSALYFCASSVGGGLGTDTQYFGPGTRLTVL.

This clonotype has only a few counts. The V gene is TRBV5-6, the J gene TRBJ1-2, with D uncertain. The germline gives CDR1 SGHDT, CDR2 YYEEEE. Trimming took off 4 bases at V and 4 bases at J, with 20 bases between the two ends. The CDR3 consists of 16 residues. CDR3 nucleotide sequence: TGTGCCAGCAGCCCTGCGCAACCCAGTATCCTCTATGGCTACACCTTC. Its protein product is CASSPAQPSILYGYTF.

This clonotype was detected once. The CDR3 DNA reads as TGCGCCAGCAGCTTGGGGGAGAGAGAGACCCAGTTCTTC. Protein sequence: CASSLGERETQFF. The chain uses TRBV5-1 and TRBJ2-1, with D tentatively TRBD2 (5 bases). The CDR3 has 13 residues. The V gene's germline CDR1 is SGHRS and CDR2 YFSETQ. Trimming left V 0 bases short and J 13 bases short, with 14 bases between.

The chain has TRBV29-1 and TRBJ2-3; weak D call: TRBD1 (5 bases). CDR3 length: 13 residues. Germline V gene lookup returns CDR1 SQVTM and CDR2 ANQGSEA. V shed 8 bases and J shed 10 bases, with 22 bases lying between them. CDR3 region: CSSSDTPTEAQYF. CDR3 DNA: TGCAGCTCATCGGACACCCCCACAGAAGCGCAGTATTTT.

Note on this clonotype: The junction departs from germline at one end; a sequencing error may be responsible. The gene calls are TRBV24-1 and TRBJ2-1; D is ambiguous. The CDR3 is 15 amino acids. Looked up from germline, CDR1 is KGHDR and CDR2 is SFDVKD. CDR3 in amino acids: CSTSDRRGARNEQFF. The CDR3, as DNA: TGTTCCACCAGTGACCGACGAGGCGCAAGGAATGAGCAGTTCTTC.

This clonotype was found a few times. The chain combines TRBV6-2 or TRBV6-3 with TRBJ1-2, with D unclear. Germline CDR1 reads MNHEY; CDR2 reads SVGEGT. V shed 5 bases and J shed 8 bases, with 12 bases lying between them. This CDR3 spans 12 amino acids. CDR3 sequence reads: CASSPQAEGYTF. For the CDR3, the DNA is TGTGCCAGCAGTCCACAAGCAGAAGGCTACACCTTC.